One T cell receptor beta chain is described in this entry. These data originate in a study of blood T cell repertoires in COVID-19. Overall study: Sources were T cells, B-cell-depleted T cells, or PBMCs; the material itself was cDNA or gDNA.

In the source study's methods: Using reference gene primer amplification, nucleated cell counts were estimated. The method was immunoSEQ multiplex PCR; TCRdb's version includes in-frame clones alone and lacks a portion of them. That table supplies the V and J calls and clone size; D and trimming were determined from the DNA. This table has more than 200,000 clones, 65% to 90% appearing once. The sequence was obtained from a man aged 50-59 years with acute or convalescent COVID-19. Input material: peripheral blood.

Here the CDR3 DNA reads TGTGCCAGTAGTATCCCATCTACAGGGGACTATGGCTACACCTTC. Translated, it gives CASSIPSTGDYGYTF. The chain links TRBV19 to TRBJ1-2, with TRBD1 matching 7 bases. CDR3 length: 15 amino acids. Germline-derived CDR1 and CDR2 are LNHDA and SQIVND (reference sequence). The J segment lost 3 bases and the V segment lost 3 bases, leaving 7 bases of the junction unmatched.